A single count supports the clone carrying this T cell receptor beta chain. As yet, its antigen is unknown. The data belong to a study of cytomegalovirus exposure and HLA in healthy donors. Study-wide results and caveats: A later analysis appeared to link common viral pathogens to several of the most significant clusters.

Vbeta (60) and Jbeta (13) primers were used in the PCR. Repertoires were generated with immunoSEQ multiplex PCR, while TCRdb's copy carries only in-frame clones and drops some. The sample consists of 110,000 or so clones, less than 80% of them appearing once. Germline CDR1 is MNHEY and CDR2 is SMNVEV (reference sequence). V gave up 6 bases and J gave up 3 bases, with 11 bases separating them. This CDR3 contains 14 residues. The rearrangement joins TRBV27 to TRBJ2-2, with D tentatively TRBD2 (5 bases). The TCR was taken from a man under 40 in good health and CMV-seronegative. The sequencing input was PBMCs. The CDR3 DNA reads as TGTGCCAGCAGGGGAATCGGGGACACCGGGGAGCTGTTTTTT. Translating gives CASRGIGDTGELFF.